Below, 26 T cell receptor beta chains from the same sample are listed, as sequenced in a study of breast tumors, draining lymph nodes, adjacent tissues. MiXCR, run by TCRdb on the multiplex PCR reads, gives a single entry per CDR3 protein. The repertoire includes around 140,000 distinct CDR3 sequences, over 25% of them detected once, and about 2.5% sits in the top ten. The lymph nodes were axillary draining lymph nodes from breast cancer patients. Sequencing used axillary lymph node tissue. These receptor sequences come from a female donor with breast cancer. Some clones in this sample may be carry-over from other donors' samples.

There are many counts of this clonotype. The V call is TRBV20-1, the J call TRBJ1-2; D unclear. The CDR3 spans 13 residues. The germline V and J ends were trimmed by 6 bases and 8 bases, with 19 bases remaining between them. Germline CDR1 and CDR2: DFQATT and SNEGSKA (reference sequence). Here the CDR3 reads CSATQLSGGGYTF. CDR3 DNA: TGCAGTGCGACACAACTTTCAGGTGGAGGCTACACCTTC.

This clonotype has a count of ten or more. The chain recombines TRBV20-1 with TRBJ2-5, with TRBD2 matching over 7 bases. Looked up from germline, CDR1 is DFQATT and CDR2 is SNEGSKA (reference sequence). CDR3 size: 16 residues. V shed 0 bases, J shed 1 base, and the junction held 8 bases outside the gene matches. CDR3 coding DNA: TGCAGTGCTAGAGATCCGGCTAGCGGCCTCCAAGAGACCCAGTACTTC. Translating gives CSARDPASGLQETQYF.

In this sample, this clonotype turned up many times. V usage is TRBV19 and J usage is TRBJ2-3, with TRBD1 matching 8 bases. This CDR3 has 17 amino acids. Trimming took 5 bases from V and 3 from J; bases not matched to a gene: 13. Germline CDR1 and CDR2: LNHDA and SQIVND (reference sequence). Here the CDR3 reads CASSFALGQGATDTQYF. The CDR3 bases are TGTGCCAGTAGTTTCGCCCTCGGGCAGGGGGCGACAGATACGCAGTATTTT.

This clonotype was observed at least ten times. The chain is built from TRBV19 and TRBJ2-2, with 10 bases lining up with TRBD1. The CDR3 is made up of 14 amino acids. The germline CDR1 and CDR2 sequences are LNHDA and SQIVND (reference sequence). The J segment lost 4 bases and the V segment lost 8 bases, leaving 4 bases of the junction unmatched. The DNA for the CDR3 is TGTGCCAGTGAGTGGACAGGGGGCACCGGGGAGCTGTTTTTT. Protein sequence: CASEWTGGTGELFF.

At least ten counts were recorded for this clonotype. This rearrangement joins TRBV9 to TRBJ2-7; D perhaps matches TRBD2 (5 bases). CDR1 and CDR2 from the germline V gene are SGDLS and YYNGEE. CDR3 size: 12 residues. The CDR3 bases are TGTGCCAGCAGCGTAGTAGCGCGCTCCGGCTTCGTC. This sequence encodes CASSVVARSGFV.

This clonotype came up many times. The chain recombines TRBV7-2 with TRBJ1-2; perhaps TRBD1 as D (5 bases). The ends were cut back, 2 bases at V and 4 bases at J, with 17 bases in the middle. CDR3 length: 16 residues. Germline CDR1 is SGHTA and CDR2 is FQGNSA. The CDR3 coding sequence is TGTGCCAGCAGCTTAACGTCTGGGCAGGGCTCCTATGGCTACACCTTC. It encodes CASSLTSGQGSYGYTF.

This clonotype was found many times. The genes are TRBV15 and TRBJ2-5, with 8 positions matching TRBD1. Germline CDR1 reads LNHNV; CDR2 reads YYDKDF (reference sequence). V was pared by 5 bases and J by 1 base, with 0 bases of the junction left unmatched. The CDR3 runs 13 residues. The CDR3 bases are TGTGCCACCAGCGGACAGGGCCAAGAGACCCAGTACTTC. Its translation: CATSGQGQETQYF.

The rearrangement uses TRBV25-1 and TRBJ2-1; no clear D gene. Trimming shortened V by 6 bases and J by 7 bases, and 10 bases separated the two germline ends. The germline V gene encodes CDR1 MGHDK and CDR2 SYGVNS. This CDR3 is built from 12 residues. The CDR3 spells CASRGGPNEQFF. The CDR3 DNA follows: TGTGCCAGCAGAGGTGGCCCGAATGAGCAGTTCTTC.

The chain joins TRBV4-1 to TRBJ2-7; 8 bases fit TRBD2. CDR3 size: 15 residues. J lost 3 bases, V lost 3 bases, and 7 bases had no gene match. Germline V gives CDR1 MGHRA, CDR2 YSYEKL. The CDR3 sequence: CASSHDRAGDYEQYF. As DNA, the CDR3 is TGCGCCAGCAGCCATGATCGAGCGGGAGACTACGAGCAGTACTTC.

This clonotype appeared many times. The J gene is TRBJ1-2, the V gene TRBV4-2; D remains unclear. Germline V gene sequence: CDR1 LGHNA, CDR2 YNFKEQ. The CDR3 is 15 residues long. V dropped 0 bases and J dropped 6 bases, with 14 bases sitting between them. This chain's CDR3 is CASSQDHSTRDGYTF. The CDR3 DNA reads as TGTGCCAGCAGCCAAGACCACTCGACCCGGGATGGCTACACCTTC.

A word on this clonotype: It may be a read error: a sequence one base away is much more abundant. The genes are TRBV6-5 and TRBJ2-1, with 8 bases that match TRBD1. The V gene end was trimmed by 2 bases and the J gene end by 7 bases; junction bases not matched to a gene: 13. Per the germline V gene, CDR1 is MNHEY and CDR2 is SVGAGI. The CDR3 totals 17 residues. The CDR3 DNA is TGTGCCAGCAGTTACCCAGAAACAGGGGGAGGCTGGAATGAGCAGTTCTTC. Protein sequence: CASSYPETGGGWNEQFF.

The table lists this clonotype with many counts. The genes are TRBV18 and TRBJ2-1, with no clear D. V lost 3 bases to trimming and J lost 2 bases, with 5 bases between them. CDR1 and CDR2 from the germline V gene are KGHSH and LQKENI. The CDR3 is made up of 13 amino acids. The CDR3 region has the DNA TGTGCCAGCTCACCGCAACCCTACAATGAGCAGTTCTTC. It yields the protein CASSPQPYNEQFF.

This clonotype was seen ten or more times. The rearrangement links TRBV4-1 to TRBJ1-5; D possibly corresponds to TRBD1 (5 bases). CDR1 and CDR2 from the germline V gene are MGHRA and YSYEKL. The CDR3 runs 14 residues. V lost 5 bases and J 4 bases, leaving 12 bases between the germline ends. This CDR3 reads CASSSRQTNQPQHF. CDR3 sequence (DNA): TGCGCCAGCAGCTCCCGACAGACGAATCAGCCCCAGCATTTT.

This clonotype was detected a few times. The rearrangement uses TRBV9 and TRBJ1-1; TRBD1 aligns across 9 bases. From germline, CDR1 is SGDLS and CDR2 YYNGEE. The CDR3 has 17 amino acids. V lost 0 bases to trimming and J lost 8 bases; unmatched junction nucleotides: 14. For the CDR3, the DNA is TGTGCCAGCAGCGTAGAGTCGACAGGGGGTCGCGGGACGGAAGCTTTCTTT. Translation: CASSVESTGGRGTEAFF.

The V call is TRBV19, the J call TRBJ2-7; D may be TRBD2 (7 bases). V lost 8 bases and J lost 7, with 18 bases in between. CDR3 length equals 13 residues. The germline gives CDR1 LNHDA, CDR2 SQIVND (reference sequence). CDR3 residues: CASGDQGGGEQYV. The CDR3 DNA is TGTGCCAGTGGGGACCAAGGGGGGGGGGAGCAGTACGTC.

J is TRBJ2-1 and V is TRBV28; 10 bases are shared with TRBD1. V dropped 2 bases and J dropped 15; count of bases not matched to a gene: 4. CDR3 length equals 12 residues. Germline loops: CDR1 MDHEN, CDR2 SYDVKM. The CDR3 DNA sequence: TGTGCCAGCAGTTTAGGACAGGGGGATGCGTTCTTC. This codes for CASSLGQGDAFF.

About this clonotype: A clone one base away is much larger, so this may be a read error. J is TRBJ2-2 and V is TRBV27, with D possibly called TRBD1 or TRBD2 (5 bases each). Germline V gene sequence: CDR1 MNHEY, CDR2 SMNVEV (reference sequence). There are 16 residues in the CDR3. The CDR3 bases are TGTGCCAGCAGTTTATCGTGGGGCAGACGCACCGGGGAGCTGCTTTTT. It translates to CASSLSWGRRTGELLF.

This clonotype was counted ten times or more. The rearrangement joins TRBV6-5 to TRBJ1-5; D is uncertain. V was shortened by 0 bases and J by 7 bases, with 7 bases between the two germline ends. The CDR3 loop spans 13 amino acids. The germline V gene encodes CDR1 MNHEY and CDR2 SVGAGI. The CDR3: CASSYSISQPQHF. In DNA form, the CDR3 reads TGTGCCAGCAGTTACTCGATAAGCCAGCCCCAGCATTTT.

The J gene is TRBJ2-1, the V gene TRBV11-2; 12 nucleotides match TRBD2. This CDR3 has 15 residues. In germline, CDR1 is SGHAT, CDR2 FQNNGV. With 3 bases clipped from V and 8 bases from J, the junction kept 5 bases outside the gene matches. The CDR3 DNA reads as TGTGCCAGCAGCTTCAGACTAGCGGGGGCCCATGAGCAGTTCTTC. The encoded protein is CASSFRLAGAHEQFF.

Concerning this clonotype: Just one base apart from a much larger clone, this may be a read error. The V and J genes are TRBV12-3 or TRBV12-4 and TRBJ2-1; no clear D. Trimming took 3 bases from V and 0 from J, leaving 6 bases between them. The CDR3 spans 14 residues. The CDR3 DNA sequence: TGTGCCAGCAGTTTCGCTGGCTCCTACAATGAGCAGTTCTTC. It translates to CASSFAGSYNEQFF.

Of note for this clonotype: This may be a read error: a much more frequent sequence differs by one nucleotide. V is TRBV7-2 and J is TRBJ1-2, with 7 bases fitting TRBD1. This CDR3 is built from 14 residues. The germline CDR1 and CDR2 sequences are SGHTA and FQGNSA. This chain's CDR3 is CVSSLGGQIYGYTF. In nucleotides, the CDR3 is TGTGTCAGCAGCTTAGGGGGACAGATCTATGGCTACACCTTC. Full variable domain (missing parts from reference TRBV7-2 and TRBJ1-2): GAGVSQSPSNKVTEKGKDVELRCDPISGHTALYWYRQSLGQGLEFLIYFQGNSAPDKSGLPSDRFSAERTGGSVSTLTIQRTQQEDSAVYLCVSSLGGQIYGYTFGSGTRLTVV.

This clonotype is classed as medium-sized. The chain joins TRBV7-9 to TRBJ1-6; no firm D call. In germline, CDR1 is SEHNR, CDR2 FQNEAQ (reference sequence). Between the trimmed V and J ends, which lost 5 bases and 10 bases, there was a span of 15 bases. The CDR3 is 14 amino acids. CDR3: CASSKDNVGSPLHF. CDR3 DNA: TGTGCCAGCAGCAAAGACAACGTTGGGTCACCCCTCCACTTT.

This clonotype was found many times. CDR3 loop: CASSAGDWFGANVLTF. The CDR3 DNA reads as TGTGCCAGCAGTGCCGGTGATTGGTTTGGGGCCAACGTCCTGACTTTC. The chain couples TRBV9 to TRBJ2-6, with D unclear. The CDR3 length is 16 residues. Germline V gives CDR1 SGDLS, CDR2 YYNGEE. V lost 5 bases to trimming and J lost 3 bases, with 15 bases between them. Supplemented by reference TRBV9 and TRBJ2-6, the full variable domain reads DSGVTQTPKHLITATGQRVTLRCSPRSGDLSVYWYQQSLDQGLQFLIQYYNGEERAKGNILERFSAQQFPDLHSELNLSSLELGDSALYFCASSAGDWFGANVLTFGAGSRLTVL.

V usage is TRBV2 and J usage is TRBJ2-1, with 7 positions matching TRBD1. Germline V gene data show CDR1 as SNHLY and CDR2 as FYNNEI. The CDR3 length is 13 residues. Losses at the gene ends were 7 bases for V and 6 bases for J; bases not matched to a gene: 6. The CDR3 spells CASTRQGFNEQFF. The DNA of the CDR3 is TGTGCCAGCACCCGACAGGGTTTCAATGAGCAGTTCTTC.

This clonotype was counted many times. The CDR3, as DNA: TGCAGTGCTTGGGCGGCGGGAACTAGCTACAATGAGCAGTTCTTC. Protein: CSAWAAGTSYNEQFF. The V gene is TRBV20-1, the J gene TRBJ2-1, with a possible D match to TRBD2 (6 bases). V shed 5 bases and J shed 3 bases, with 17 bases lying between them. Germline values: CDR1 DFQATT, CDR2 SNEGSKA (reference sequence). The CDR3 extends over 15 amino acids.

Many counts were recorded for this clonotype. Just one base apart from a much larger clone, this may be a read error. J is TRBJ1-6 and V is TRBV5-1; D remains unclear. Trimming cost V 4 bases and J 9 bases, with 8 bases left between them. CDR3 size: 12 residues. Germline lookup yields CDR1 SGHRS and CDR2 YFSETQ. Written as DNA, the CDR3 is TGCGCCAGCAGCCCAGGCAGTTCACCCCTCCACTTT. It yields the protein CASSPGSSPLHF.